The rows below give T cell receptor beta chains drawn from one sample of a study of T cells in Graves' hyperthyroidism and ophthalmopathy. TCRdb processed the multiplex PCR reads anew with MiXCR; each CDR3 protein has one entry. Of 600,000 to 700,000 distinct CDR3 sequences in the sample, about 45% are singletons; the top ten hold about 7.2%. What was sequenced was peripheral blood or thyroid tissue (not recorded which). The receptors originated from an adult man with Graves' disease, either hyperthyroidism or ophthalmopathy (not recorded which). CDR3s include the opening cysteine and the closing phenylalanine or tryptophan. The D gene is left open where the match is weak. A row's size may be missing; if present it is once, few, many or a size class.

size: few; J: TRBJ1-2; D: -; V: TRBV5-4; DNA: TGTGCCAGCAGCGACCTTAGGGGGACGGATGGCTACACCTTC; CDR3: CASSDLRGTDGYTF
size: -; J: TRBJ1-4; D: -; V: TRBV2; DNA: -; CDR3: CASSQGTGDTEKNCFF
size: -; J: TRBJ2-7; D: TRBD1; V: TRBV7-2; DNA: TGTGCCAGCTCCGAGACAGGGGGCTTAATCTACGAGCAGTACTTC; CDR3: CASSETGGLIYEQYF
size: -; J: TRBJ1-6; D: TRBD1; V: TRBV6-1; DNA: TGTGCCAGCAGTGGACAGGGGGTGGATTCACCCCTCCACTTT; CDR3: CASSGQGVDSPLHF
size: -; J: TRBJ1-5; D: -; V: TRBV10-3; DNA: TGTGCCAGCAGTGACCAGGGAGGTCGCCAGCCCCAGCATTTT; CDR3: CASSDQGGRQPQHF
size: many; J: TRBJ2-5; D: -; V: TRBV5-5; DNA: TGTGCCAGCAGCTCGATGCTAGAGACCCAGTACTTC; CDR3: CASSSMLETQYF
size: many; J: TRBJ1-1; D: -; V: TRBV29-1; DNA: TGCAGCGTTGCTCAGGGGTGGAACACTGAAGCTTTCTTT; CDR3: CSVAQGWNTEAFF
size: many; J: TRBJ1-6; D: -; V: TRBV7-3; DNA: TGTGCCAGCAGCTTAGAGCAGGGCGCGGATTCACCCCTCCACTTT; CDR3: CASSLEQGADSPLHF
size: -; J: TRBJ1-1; D: TRBD1; V: TRBV5-1; DNA: TGCGCCAGCAGCAACCCGCCTTCGGCGGACAGGGCAAGGATGAACACTGAAGCTTTCTTT; CDR3: CASSNPPSADRARMNTEAFF
size: -; J: TRBJ1-1; D: TRBD1; V: TRBV7-9; DNA: TGCGCCAGCAGCCAAGAATCGGAAGGGACAGGGGCTTTCTTT; CDR3: CASSQESEGTGAFF
size: -; J: TRBJ1-1; D: TRBD1; V: TRBV13; DNA: TGTGCCAGCAGCATGGGACAGGGGGAAGCTTTCTTT; CDR3: CASSMGQGEAFF
size: few; J: TRBJ2-5; D: TRBD1; V: TRBV10-3; DNA: TGTGCCCTCGGACAGGGAGGCGAGACCCAGTACTTC; CDR3: CALGQGGETQYF
size: many; J: TRBJ1-3; D: TRBD1; V: TRBV7-9; DNA: TGTGCCAGCAGCTTAGACACAGGGGATGGAAACACCATATATTTT; CDR3: CASSLDTGDGNTIYF
size: few; J: TRBJ2-5; D: -; V: TRBV10-3; DNA: TGTGCCAGCAGTGAAAGAGGCCTAGTCGTTGAGACCCAGTACTTC; CDR3: CASSERGLVVETQYF
size: -; J: TRBJ1-5; D: -; V: TRBV7-8; DNA: TGTGCCAGCACCTCGAGGGGTCAGCCCCAGCATTTT; CDR3: CASTSRGQPQHF
size: few; J: TRBJ1-1; D: TRBD1; V: TRBV6-5; DNA: TGTGCCAGCAGTTTCACAGGGGGGCGGAACACTGAAGCTTTCTTT; CDR3: CASSFTGGRNTEAFF
size: -; J: TRBJ1-2; D: -; V: TRBV7-8; DNA: TGTGCCAGCAGCTTAGCCCCTTCCGAAGGGGAACGGGGCTACACCTTC; CDR3: CASSLAPSEGERGYTF
size: -; J: TRBJ2-7; D: TRBD1; V: TRBV12-3/TRBV12-4; DNA: TGTGCCTCCGCCCAGGGACAGGGATACTACGAGCAGTACTTC; CDR3: CASAQGQGYYEQYF
size: -; J: TRBJ2-3; D: -; V: TRBV5-1; DNA: TGCGCCAGCAGCTTGGTAGGTTCCACAGATACGCAGTATTTT; CDR3: CASSLVGSTDTQYF
size: few; J: TRBJ1-3; D: -; V: TRBV6-5; DNA: TGTGCCAGCTCAAAGCGGGCCGGGTACACCATATATTTT; CDR3: CASSKRAGYTIYF
size: -; J: TRBJ1-4; D: -; V: TRBV30; DNA: TGTGCCTGGAGTGTTGAGTCGGCGCCAAAACTGTTTTTT; CDR3: CAWSVESAPKLFF
size: -; J: TRBJ1-4; D: -; V: TRBV5-1; DNA: TGCGCCAGCAGCTTGGGGAACGCGGGGACTAATGAAAAACTGTTTTTT; CDR3: CASSLGNAGTNEKLFF
size: -; J: TRBJ1-4; D: -; V: TRBV7-6; DNA: TGTGCCAGCAGCTTATCCCGGACTGGCTCTAATGAAAAACTGTTTTTT; CDR3: CASSLSRTGSNEKLFF
size: -; J: TRBJ2-7; D: TRBD2; V: TRBV11-1; DNA: TGTGCCAGCAGCGTTGAAGGTCGTCTGGGGGGGGGGTACGAGCAGTACTTC; CDR3: CASSVEGRLGGGYEQYF
size: -; J: TRBJ1-2; D: -; V: TRBV28; DNA: TGTGCCAGCGGCAACACAGGGTACTATGGCTACACCTTC; CDR3: CASGNTGYYGYTF
size: -; J: TRBJ1-1; D: TRBD1; V: TRBV6-1; DNA: TGTGCCAGCACCCTGGGGACAGCGAACACTGAAACTTTCTTT; CDR3: CASTLGTANTETFF
size: -; J: TRBJ2-5; D: -; V: TRBV6-5; DNA: TGTGCCAGCATCAGATCTCGGGGAAAAACCCAGTACTTC; CDR3: CASIRSRGKTQYF
size: many; J: TRBJ2-7; D: -; V: TRBV10-3; DNA: TGTGCCATCAGTGAGTCTGGGAGCCACGAGCAGTACTTC; CDR3: CAISESGSHEQYF
size: once; J: TRBJ1-5; D: TRBD1; V: TRBV6-2/TRBV6-3; DNA: TGTGCCAGCAGGGAAAGCGGACAGGCTCAGCATTTT; CDR3: CASRESGQAQHF
size: many; J: TRBJ1-5; D: -; V: TRBV7-2; DNA: TGTGCCAGCAGCTTAGGAATTGACCAGCCCCAGCATTTT; CDR3: CASSLGIDQPQHF
size: many; J: TRBJ1-5; D: TRBD1; V: TRBV24-1; DNA: TGTGCCACCAGTGACTCTTGGACAGGGGGCAATCAGCCCCAGCATTTT; CDR3: CATSDSWTGGNQPQHF
size: -; J: TRBJ1-5; D: -; V: TRBV2; DNA: TGTGCCAGCGTTAGAACAGGCCTCCCGAATAGCAATCAGCCCCAGCATTTT; CDR3: CASVRTGLPNSNQPQHF
size: -; J: TRBJ2-7; D: -; V: TRBV29-1; DNA: TGCAGCGTCTCGTGGCCCAGTAGGAACGAGCAGTACTTC; CDR3: CSVSWPSRNEQYF
size: many; J: TRBJ1-1; D: -; V: TRBV29-1; DNA: TGCAGCGTTGGCAGGGAAAGGACTGAAGCTTTCTTT; CDR3: CSVGRERTEAFF
size: few; J: TRBJ1-1; D: -; V: TRBV14; DNA: TGTGCCAGCAGCCGGGAGACACCGAACACTGAAGCTTTCTTT; CDR3: CASSRETPNTEAFF
size: -; J: TRBJ1-5; D: TRBD1; V: TRBV6-5; DNA: TGTGCCAGCAGCTTCGAGCCGACGACAGGGGTGAGTCAGCCCCAGCATTTT; CDR3: CASSFEPTTGVSQPQHF
size: few; J: TRBJ1-2; D: -; V: TRBV6-6; DNA: TGTGCCAGCAGTTCCCGGACAGCTGACGGCTACACCTTC; CDR3: CASSSRTADGYTF
size: few; J: TRBJ2-7; D: TRBD1; V: TRBV12-3/TRBV12-4; DNA: TGTGCCAGCAGTTCCCGGGCGATCGGACAGGGGTACGAGCAGTACTTC; CDR3: CASSSRAIGQGYEQYF
size: once; J: TRBJ2-7; D: -; V: TRBV7-3; DNA: TGTGCCAGCAGCTATAAGGACGGGACGGGCTACGAGCAGTACTTC; CDR3: CASSYKDGTGYEQYF
size: -; J: TRBJ2-5; D: TRBD2; V: TRBV6-5; DNA: TGTGCCAGCAGGTATAGCGGGAGGGTCCAAGAGACCCAGTACTTC; CDR3: CASRYSGRVQETQYF
size: many; J: TRBJ1-6; D: -; V: TRBV5-1; DNA: TGCGCCAGCAGGGAAGGGGATTCACCCCTCCACTTT; CDR3: CASREGDSPLHF
size: -; J: TRBJ2-2; D: TRBD2; V: TRBV2; DNA: TGTGCCAGCAGTGGATCTAGCGGGGGGGCGACTGGGGAGCTGTTTTTT; CDR3: CASSGSSGGATGELFF
size: -; J: TRBJ1-2; D: -; V: TRBV2; DNA: TGTGCCAGCACCAAAAACGTCCTTGTGGGGACCGCTAACTATGGCTACACCTTC; CDR3: CASTKNVLVGTANYGYTF
size: many; J: TRBJ1-2; D: -; V: TRBV29-1; DNA: TGCAGCGTTGAAGATCCGAACAATCTGGTCTATGGCTACACCTTC; CDR3: CSVEDPNNLVYGYTF
size: -; J: TRBJ1-2; D: -; V: TRBV25-1; DNA: TGTGCTAGAGGACCCGGGCCTGGCTACACCTTC; CDR3: CARGPGPGYTF
size: few; J: TRBJ1-2; D: TRBD1; V: TRBV24-1; DNA: TGTGCCAGCAGCTGGGGACAGGGGGCACCTAACTATGGCTACACCTTC; CDR3: CASSWGQGAPNYGYTF
size: -; J: TRBJ1-2; D: -; V: TRBV29-1; DNA: TGCAGCGTCCTTCAAGGGGGAGGCTACACCTTC; CDR3: CSVLQGGGYTF
size: -; J: TRBJ1-1; D: -; V: TRBV29-1; DNA: TGCAGCGTTGAAGAACAGGGTAGGCCTGAAGCTTTCTTT; CDR3: CSVEEQGRPEAFF